These 28 T cell receptor beta chains originate from one sample sequenced in a study of cytomegalovirus exposure and HLA in healthy donors. Vbeta (60) and Jbeta (13) primers were used in the PCR. The protocol was immunoSEQ multiplex PCR, while the TCRdb copy is restricted to in-frame clones and leaves out a portion. The record lists tens of thousands of clones, of which the ten most abundant hold 3.5%. The sequenced sample was PBMCs. These receptors all stem from a man aged 35-49 years in good health and CMV-seronegative.

The chain carries TRBV2 and TRBJ1-2, with D perhaps matching TRBD1 (5 bases). V lost 1 base and J 0 bases, leaving 9 bases between the germline ends. The CDR3 contains 15 residues. Germline CDR1 and CDR2: SNHLY and FYNNEI. CDR3 amino acids: CASSEVWGANYGYTF. CDR3 DNA sequence: TGTGCCAGCAGTGAAGTCTGGGGGGCTAACTATGGCTACACCTTC.

The chain recombines TRBV7-2 with TRBJ2-7; D possibly corresponds to TRBD2 (5 bases). The CDR3 is made up of 12 amino acids. V was clipped by 5 bases and J by 3 bases, with 8 bases between them. Germline CDR1 SGHTA, CDR2 FQGNSA. The CDR3 reads CASSPAGYEQYF. The CDR3 DNA follows: TGTGCCAGCAGCCCCGCGGGCTACGAGCAGTACTTC.

The CDR3 here is CASRVLAGGTNEQFF. In nucleotides, the CDR3 is TGTGCCAGTAGGGTACTAGCGGGAGGAACAAATGAGCAGTTCTTC. The J gene is TRBJ2-1, the V gene TRBV19; 12 bases match TRBD2. Germline CDR1 LNHDA, CDR2 SQIVND (reference sequence). The CDR3 is 15 residues long. The V segment lost 6 bases and the J segment 7 bases; nucleotides outside the gene matches: 7.

V and J are TRBV19 and TRBJ2-5; TRBD1 might be the D (5 bases). CDR1 and CDR2 (germline): LNHDA, SQIVND (reference sequence). This CDR3 is 11 amino acids long. V lost 8 bases and J 4 bases, leaving 8 bases between the germline ends. CDR3 nucleotide sequence: TGTGCCAGTGGCAGGGCAGAGACCCAGTACTTC. This codes for CASGRAETQYF.

This chain joins TRBV30 and TRBJ1-2; 7 bases are shared with TRBD1. There are 14 residues in the CDR3. Losses at the gene ends were 1 base for V and 5 bases for J; bases not matched to a gene: 7. Germline V gives CDR1 GTSNPN, CDR2 SVGIG (reference sequence). CDR3 region: CAWSEVQGTYGYTF. DNA of the CDR3: TGTGCCTGGAGTGAGGTACAGGGGACTTATGGCTACACCTTC. The variable domain in full, with the rest retrieved from reference TRBV30 and TRBJ1-2, is SQTIHQWPATLVQPVGSPLSLECTVEGTSNPNLYWYRQAAGRGLQLLFYSVGIGQISSEVPQNLSASRPQDRQFILSSKKLLLSDSGFYLCAWSEVQGTYGYTFGSGTRLTVV.

This chain uses TRBV30 with TRBJ2-7; 9 nucleotides match TRBD2. Germline V lookup: CDR1 GTSNPN, CDR2 SVGIG (reference sequence). The V segment lost 4 bases and the J segment 5 bases; nucleotides outside the gene matches: 9. CDR3 length: 14 residues. CDR3 region: CAWKGSGSLHEQYF. The CDR3 nucleotides read TGTGCCTGGAAAGGTAGCGGGAGCCTCCACGAGCAGTACTTC.

The J gene is TRBJ2-1, the V gene TRBV19, with TRBD2 identical over 9 bases. V was pared by 3 bases and J by 8 bases, with 8 bases of the junction left unmatched. CDR1 is LNHDA, CDR2 SQIVND, per germline (reference sequence). The CDR3 sequence is 15 residues long. The CDR3 DNA follows: TGTGCCAGTAGTATTGGCCTAGCGGGAAGCGATGAGCAGTTCTTC. It is translated as CASSIGLAGSDEQFF.

The chain has TRBV18 and TRBJ1-3, with 8 bases that match TRBD1. Losses at the gene ends were 3 bases for V and 0 bases for J; bases not matched to a gene: 4. CDR3 size: 16 residues. Germline values: CDR1 KGHSH, CDR2 LQKENI. The CDR3 sequence is CASSPRQGLSGNTIYF. DNA of the CDR3: TGTGCCAGCTCACCCCGACAGGGGCTCTCTGGAAACACCATATATTTT. Full variable domain (missing parts from reference TRBV18 and TRBJ1-3): NAGVMQNPRHLVRRRGQEARLRCSPMKGHSHVYWYRQLPEEGLKFMVYLQKENIIDESGMPKERFSAEFPKEGPSILRIQQVVRGDSAAYFCASSPRQGLSGNTIYFGEGSWLTVV.

The CDR3 region has the DNA TGCGCCAGCAGCTTGAGGGCCGGGGAGAACACTGAAGCTTTCTTT. This codes for CASSLRAGENTEAFF. J is TRBJ1-1 and V is TRBV5-1; D gene unclear. V shed 1 base and J shed 1 base, with 11 bases lying between them. CDR3 length: 15 residues. CDR1 and CDR2 from the germline V gene are SGHRS and YFSETQ.

With regard to this clone: A read error may produce the germline difference seen at one junction end. The chain links TRBV30 to TRBJ1-5; D is unclear. The CDR3 runs 14 residues. The V gene's germline CDR1 is GTSNPN and CDR2 SVGIG (reference sequence). CDR3 sequence (DNA): TGTGCCTGGAGCCTACCTGATAGCAATCAGCTCCAGCATTTT. Protein: CAWSLPDSNQLQHF.

CDR3 bases: TGTGCCAGCAGTCCCGGGACAGGGCGAGGGGGTTCCTACGAGCAGTACTTC. The encoded protein is CASSPGTGRGGSYEQYF. The genes are TRBV27 and TRBJ2-7, with 9 bases matching TRBD1. Germline V gives CDR1 MNHEY, CDR2 SMNVEV (reference sequence). The ends lost 5 bases at V and 1 base at J; junction bases unmatched: 12. CDR3 length: 17 amino acids.

The chain links TRBV28 to TRBJ2-5; 7 nucleotides match TRBD1. The V and J ends lost 7 bases and 4 bases, in that order; junction bases with no gene match: 15. CDR3 length equals 16 residues. Germline assignment: CDR1 MDHEN and CDR2 SYDVKM. CDR3 sequence: CASTPETGARGETQYF. DNA of the CDR3: TGTGCCAGCACCCCCGAAACAGGGGCAAGAGGAGAGACCCAGTACTTC.

The DNA for the CDR3 is TGTGCCAGCAGCTCGCAGGGGGCCGGGGAGCTGTTTTTT. It specifies CASSSQGAGELFF. The V gene is TRBV7-8, the J gene TRBJ2-2, with TRBD1 matching 7 bases. V gave up 4 bases and J gave up 6 bases; unmatched junction bases: 2. Germline CDR1 reads SGHVS; CDR2 reads FQNEAQ. This CDR3 spans 13 amino acids.

The chain employs TRBV5-5 and TRBJ1-4; no reliable D call. The CDR3 is made up of 14 amino acids. Trimming took off 5 bases at V and 4 bases at J, with 12 bases between the two ends. Germline-derived CDR1 and CDR2 are SGHKS and YYEKEE (reference sequence). DNA for the CDR3: TGTGCCAGCAGTTCGCGCGCTCTTAATGAAAAACTGTTTTTT. It is translated as CASSSRALNEKLFF.

This rearrangement joins TRBV2 to TRBJ1-1; D might be TRBD1 (6 bases). This CDR3 contains 14 residues. Per the germline V gene, CDR1 is SNHLY and CDR2 is FYNNEI. V was clipped by 10 bases and J by 4 bases, with 19 bases between them. This chain's CDR3 is CATELQGRGTEAFF. CDR3 DNA: TGTGCCACCGAACTACAGGGTAGGGGCACTGAAGCTTTCTTT. The variable domain in full, with the rest retrieved from reference TRBV2 and TRBJ1-1, is EPEVTQTPSHQVTQMGQEVILRCVPISNHLYFYWYRQILGQKVEFLVSFYNNEISEKSEIFDDQFSVERPDGSNFTLKIRSTKLEDSAMYFCATELQGRGTEAFFGQGTRLTVV.

V gene TRBV4-1 combines with J gene TRBJ1-2, with D uncertain. This CDR3 has 13 amino acids. Trimming shortened V by 0 bases and J by 7 bases, and 9 bases separated the two germline ends. Looked up from germline, CDR1 is MGHRA and CDR2 is YSYEKL. This CDR3 is CASSQDTPVGYTF. CDR3 DNA sequence: TGCGCCAGCAGCCAAGATACTCCGGTTGGCTACACCTTC.

The chain carries TRBV6-4 and TRBJ1-2, with D possibly TRBD1 on 6 matching bases. CDR3 length: 15 residues. The germline V and J ends were trimmed by 2 bases and 4 bases, with 14 bases remaining between them. Germline CDR1 reads MRHNA; CDR2 reads SNTAGT. The CDR3 DNA sequence: TGTGCCAGCAGTGACGGGTGGGGGCGAGGCTATGGCTACACCTTC. Encoded protein: CASSDGWGRGYGYTF.

The rearrangement uses TRBV7-2 and TRBJ2-7, with TRBD1 identical over 9 bases. This CDR3 is built from 14 residues. The junction had 7 bases not matched to a gene; V was cut back by 6 bases and J by 4 bases. CDR1 and CDR2 from the germline V gene are SGHTA and FQGNSA. CDR3 DNA sequence: TGTGCCAGCAGTCGGGACAGGGCGGATTACGAGCAGTACTTC. Translating it yields CASSRDRADYEQYF. The full variable domain, with the rest looked up from reference TRBV7-2 and TRBJ2-7, is GAGVSQSPSNKVTEKGKDVELRCDPISGHTALYWYRQSLGQGLEFLIYFQGNSAPDKSGLPSDRFSAERTGGSVSTLTIQRTQQEDSAVYLCASSRDRADYEQYFGPGTRLTVT.

The V and J genes are TRBV6-5 and TRBJ2-3, with D maybe TRBD1 (6 bases). The V and J ends lost 5 bases and 7 bases respectively, with 10 bases between them. CDR1 is MNHEY, CDR2 SVGAGI, per germline. This CDR3 contains 12 residues. The CDR3 loop is CASSLRGNTQYF. DNA for the CDR3: TGTGCCAGCAGTCTGAGGGGGAATACGCAGTATTTT.

The chain recombines TRBV5-6 with TRBJ2-7; the D gene is possibly TRBD2 (5 bases). CDR1 and CDR2 (germline): SGHDT, YYEEEE. Trimming stripped 3 bases from V and 2 bases from J, with 12 bases between. The CDR3 is 14 residues long. The CDR3 sequence: CASSWQSGTYEQYF. Here the CDR3 DNA reads TGTGCCAGCAGCTGGCAATCCGGGACCTACGAGCAGTACTTC.

Comment on this clone: One end of the junction fails to match germline, which may point to a read error. The chain is built from TRBV2 and TRBJ1-5, with 8 bases lining up with TRBD1. CDR1 SNHLY and CDR2 FYNNEI come from the germline V gene. This CDR3 is 15 amino acids long. The CDR3, as DNA: TGTGCCAGCAGGACTGACAGGGGAAGCAATCAGCACCAGCATTTT. It yields the protein CASRTDRGSNQHQHF. The entire variable domain, with the rest obtained from reference TRBV2 and TRBJ1-5, is as follows: EPEVTQTPSHQVTQMGQEVILRCVPISNHLYFYWYRQILGQKVEFLVSFYNNEISEKSEIFDDQFSVERPDGSNFTLKIRSTKLEDSAMYFCASRTDRGSNQHQHFGDGTRLSIL.

This chain joins TRBV5-1 and TRBJ2-7, with 9 positions matching TRBD2. Germline lookup yields CDR1 SGHRS and CDR2 YFSETQ. There are 17 residues in the CDR3. Trimming removed 3 bases from V and 2 bases from J; junction bases left unmatched: 12. This chain's CDR3 is CASSSLTSGEIAYEQYF. CDR3 coding DNA: TGCGCCAGCAGCTCCCTGACTAGCGGAGAAATCGCCTACGAGCAGTACTTC.

The CDR3 nucleotides read TGTGCCAGCAGCAGAGCGGACGAAAGGAGTGTCACTTCCTACGAGCAGTACTTC. This codes for CASSRADERSVTSYEQYF. The chain joins TRBV9 to TRBJ2-7; possible D gene TRBD2, 5 bases. In germline, CDR1 is SGDLS, CDR2 YYNGEE. V was clipped by 4 bases and J by 1 base, with 24 bases between them. The CDR3 extends over 18 amino acids. Full variable domain (missing parts from reference TRBV9 and TRBJ2-7): DSGVTQTPKHLITATGQRVTLRCSPRSGDLSVYWYQQSLDQGLQFLIQYYNGEERAKGNILERFSAQQFPDLHSELNLSSLELGDSALYFCASSRADERSVTSYEQYFGPGTRLTVT.

The chain carries TRBV7-9 and TRBJ2-7; TRBD1 matches at 7 bases. The CDR3 totals 15 residues. Germline V lookup: CDR1 SEHNR, CDR2 FQNEAQ (reference sequence). Trimming cost V 5 bases and J 5 bases; bases outside gene matches: 12. The DNA of the CDR3 is TGTGCCAGCAGCCCTAAGAGGACAGGCCCCCACGAGCAGTACTTC. This codes for CASSPKRTGPHEQYF.

The V and J genes are TRBV29-1 and TRBJ2-7; no clear D. The CDR3 consists of 12 residues. The germline V gene encodes CDR1 SQVTM and CDR2 ANQGSEA. V lost 1 base to trimming and J lost 3 bases, with 7 bases between them. The CDR3 coding sequence is TGCAGCGTTGAAGTTGGTAGCTACGAGCAGTACTTC. It codes for CSVEVGSYEQYF.

CDR3 coding DNA: TGTGCCAGCTCACCTCTCGCGGGTCTGAATGAGCAGTTCTTC. This encodes CASSPLAGLNEQFF. The chain combines TRBV18 with TRBJ2-1; perhaps TRBD2 as D (5 bases). The CDR3 loop spans 14 amino acids. Per the germline V gene, CDR1 is KGHSH and CDR2 is LQKENI. The V end was cut by 3 bases, the J end by 7 bases, with 13 bases between.

The V gene is TRBV7-9, the J gene TRBJ2-5; 7 nucleotides agree with TRBD2. Germline assignment: CDR1 SEHNR and CDR2 FQNEAQ (reference sequence). The V gene end was trimmed by 5 bases and the J gene end by 4 bases; junction bases not matched to a gene: 4. The CDR3 loop spans 13 amino acids. In DNA form, the CDR3 reads TGTGCCAGCAGCCAGACTAGCAGAGAGACCCAGTACTTC. Amino acid sequence: CASSQTSRETQYF.

V usage is TRBV13 and J usage is TRBJ1-1, with D uncertain. The V end was cut by 5 bases, the J end by 1 base, with 20 bases between. The CDR3 has 17 residues. CDR1 and CDR2 from the germline V gene are PRHDT and FYEKMQ (reference sequence). CDR3 amino acids: CASSAFGWRRGNTEAFF. The CDR3 DNA reads as TGTGCCAGCAGCGCCTTCGGGTGGCGGCGGGGGAACACTGAAGCTTTCTTT.